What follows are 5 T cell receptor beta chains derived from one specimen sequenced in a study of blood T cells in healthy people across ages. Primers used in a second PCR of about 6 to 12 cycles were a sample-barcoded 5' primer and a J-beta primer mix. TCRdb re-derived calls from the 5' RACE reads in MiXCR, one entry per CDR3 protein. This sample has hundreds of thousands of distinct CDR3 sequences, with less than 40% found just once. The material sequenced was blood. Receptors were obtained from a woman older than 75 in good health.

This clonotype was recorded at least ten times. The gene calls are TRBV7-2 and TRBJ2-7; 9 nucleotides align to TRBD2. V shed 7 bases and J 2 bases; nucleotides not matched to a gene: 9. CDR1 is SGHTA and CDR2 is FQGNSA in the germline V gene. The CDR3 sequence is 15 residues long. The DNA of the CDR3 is TGTGCCAGCACTAGAGAGCGCGGGGGGGCCTACGAGCAGTACTTC. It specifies CASTRERGGAYEQYF.

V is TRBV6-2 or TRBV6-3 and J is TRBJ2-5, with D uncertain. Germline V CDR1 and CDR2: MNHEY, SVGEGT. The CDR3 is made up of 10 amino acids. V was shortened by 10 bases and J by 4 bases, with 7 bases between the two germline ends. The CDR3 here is CATKGETQYF. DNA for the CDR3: TGTGCCACTAAAGGAGAGACCCAGTACTTC.

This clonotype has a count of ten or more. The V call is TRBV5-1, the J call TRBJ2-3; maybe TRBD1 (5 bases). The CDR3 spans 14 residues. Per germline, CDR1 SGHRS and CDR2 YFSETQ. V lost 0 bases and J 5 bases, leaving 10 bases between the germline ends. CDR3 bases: TGCGCCAGCAGCTTGGGCAGGGAAGGAGATACGCAGTATTTT. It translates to CASSLGREGDTQYF.

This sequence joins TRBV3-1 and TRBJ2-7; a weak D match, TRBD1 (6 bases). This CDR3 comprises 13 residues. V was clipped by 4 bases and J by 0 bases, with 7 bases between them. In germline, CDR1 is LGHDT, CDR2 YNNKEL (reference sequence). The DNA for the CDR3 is TGTGCCAGCAGCCCGGGACACTCCTACGAGCAGTACTTC. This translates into CASSPGHSYEQYF.

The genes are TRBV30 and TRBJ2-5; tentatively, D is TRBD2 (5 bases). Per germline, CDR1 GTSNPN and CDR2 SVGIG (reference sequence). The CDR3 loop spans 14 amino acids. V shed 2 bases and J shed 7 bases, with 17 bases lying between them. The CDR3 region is CAWSSQASMGTQYF. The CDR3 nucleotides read TGTGCCTGGAGTTCCCAGGCTAGCATGGGGACCCAGTACTTC. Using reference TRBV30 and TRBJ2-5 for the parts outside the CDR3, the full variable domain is SQTIHQWPATLVQPVGSPLSLECTVEGTSNPNLYWYRQAAGRGLQLLFYSVGIGQISSEVPQNLSASRPQDRQFILSSKKLLLSDSGFYLCAWSSQASMGTQYFGPGTRLLVL.